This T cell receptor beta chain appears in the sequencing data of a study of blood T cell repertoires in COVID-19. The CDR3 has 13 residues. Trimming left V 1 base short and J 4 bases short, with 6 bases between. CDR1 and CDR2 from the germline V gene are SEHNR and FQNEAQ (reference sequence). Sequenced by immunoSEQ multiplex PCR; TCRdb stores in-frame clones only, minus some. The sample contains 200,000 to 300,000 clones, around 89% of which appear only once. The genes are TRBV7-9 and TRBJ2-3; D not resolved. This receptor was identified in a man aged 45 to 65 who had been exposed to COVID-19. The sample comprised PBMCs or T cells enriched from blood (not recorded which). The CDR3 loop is CASSLGGSDTQYF. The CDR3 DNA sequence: TGTGCCAGCAGCTTAGGAGGTTCAGATACGCAGTATTTT.